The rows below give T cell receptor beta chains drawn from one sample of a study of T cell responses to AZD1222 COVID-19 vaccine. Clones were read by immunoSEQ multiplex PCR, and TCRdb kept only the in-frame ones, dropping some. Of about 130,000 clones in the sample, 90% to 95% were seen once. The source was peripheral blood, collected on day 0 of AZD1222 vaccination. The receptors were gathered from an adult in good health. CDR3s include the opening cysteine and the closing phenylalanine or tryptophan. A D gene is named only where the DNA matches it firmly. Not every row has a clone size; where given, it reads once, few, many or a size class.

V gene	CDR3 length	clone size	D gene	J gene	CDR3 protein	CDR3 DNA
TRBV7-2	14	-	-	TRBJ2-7	CASSLDGHSWEQYF	TGTGCCAGCAGCCTAGACGGGCATTCTTGGGAGCAGTACTTC
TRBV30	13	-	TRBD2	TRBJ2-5	CAWRERGEETQYF	TGTGCCTGGAGGGAGCGGGGGGAAGAGACCCAGTACTTC
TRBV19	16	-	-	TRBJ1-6	CASSIRMQVNNSPLHF	TGTGCCAGTAGTATCCGTATGCAAGTGAATAATTCACCCCTCCACTTT
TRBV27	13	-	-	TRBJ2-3	CASRFTFQDTQYF	TGTGCCAGCAGGTTTACGTTTCAGGATACGCAGTATTTT
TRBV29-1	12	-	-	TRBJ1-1	CSARTASTEAFF	TGCAGCGCTCGGACAGCATCCACTGAAGCTTTCTTT
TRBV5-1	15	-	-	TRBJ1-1	CASSNLLGANTEAFF	TGCGCCAGCAGCAACCTCCTGGGGGCAAACACTGAAGCTTTCTTT
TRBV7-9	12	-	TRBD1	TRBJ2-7	CASSTGVEEQYF	TGTGCCAGCAGTACAGGGGTTGAGGAGCAGTACTTC
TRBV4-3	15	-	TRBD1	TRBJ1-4	CASSQTGAGGEKLFF	TGCGCCAGCAGCCAAACAGGGGCGGGCGGGGAAAAACTGTTTTTT
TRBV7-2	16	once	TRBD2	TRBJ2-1	CASSLDPGLAGDGQFF	TGTGCCAGCAGCTTAGACCCGGGACTAGCGGGAGACGGGCAGTTCTTC
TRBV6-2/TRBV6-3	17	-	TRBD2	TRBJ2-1	CASSHPLGPSGSDEQFF	TGTGCCAGCAGCCACCCGCTCGGGCCTAGCGGGAGTGATGAGCAGTTCTTC
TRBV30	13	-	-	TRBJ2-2	CAWSRQPTGELFF	TGTGCCTGGAGTAGGCAGCCCACCGGGGAGCTGTTTTTT
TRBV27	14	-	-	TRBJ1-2	CASSPLGARYGYTF	TGTGCCAGCAGTCCCCTTGGGGCGCGCTATGGCTACACCTTC
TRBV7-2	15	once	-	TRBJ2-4	CASSSLRQEGDIQYF	TGTGCCAGCAGCTCCCTACGACAGGAGGGGGACATTCAGTACTTC
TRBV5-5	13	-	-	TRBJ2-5	CASSLIKQETQYF	TGTGCCAGCAGCTTGATTAAGCAAGAGACCCAGTACTTC
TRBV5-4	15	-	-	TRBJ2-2	CASSPQAPNTGELFF	TGTGCCAGCAGTCCGCAGGCCCCGAACACCGGGGAGCTGTTTTTT
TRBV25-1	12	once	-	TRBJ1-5	CASSGGNQPQHF	TGTGCCAGCAGCGGGGGCAATCAGCCCCAGCATTTT
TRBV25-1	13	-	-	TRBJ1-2	CASRGRDSHGYTF	TGTGCCAGCAGAGGCCGCGACTCTCATGGCTACACCTTC
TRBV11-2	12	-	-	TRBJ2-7	CASSLEAPEQYF	TGTGCCAGCAGCTTAGAAGCTCCCGAGCAGTACTTC
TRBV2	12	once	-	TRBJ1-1	CASSTGNTEAFF	TGTGCCAGCTCAACGGGGAACACTGAAGCTTTCTTT
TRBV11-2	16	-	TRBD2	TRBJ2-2	CASSLGTSGISGELFF	TGTGCCAGCAGCCTAGGGACTAGCGGGATTAGCGGGGAGCTGTTTTTT
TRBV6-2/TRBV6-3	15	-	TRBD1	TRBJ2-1	CASSSPNRGHDEQFF	TGTGCCAGCAGTAGTCCAAACAGGGGGCACGATGAGCAGTTCTTC
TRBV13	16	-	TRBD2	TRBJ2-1	CASSLRTSGSYNEQFF	TGTGCCAGCAGCCTCCGGACTAGCGGCTCCTACAATGAGCAGTTCTTC
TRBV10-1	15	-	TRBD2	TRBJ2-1	CATTLAGENYNEQFF	TGCGCCACCACCTTAGCGGGAGAGAACTACAATGAGCAGTTCTTC